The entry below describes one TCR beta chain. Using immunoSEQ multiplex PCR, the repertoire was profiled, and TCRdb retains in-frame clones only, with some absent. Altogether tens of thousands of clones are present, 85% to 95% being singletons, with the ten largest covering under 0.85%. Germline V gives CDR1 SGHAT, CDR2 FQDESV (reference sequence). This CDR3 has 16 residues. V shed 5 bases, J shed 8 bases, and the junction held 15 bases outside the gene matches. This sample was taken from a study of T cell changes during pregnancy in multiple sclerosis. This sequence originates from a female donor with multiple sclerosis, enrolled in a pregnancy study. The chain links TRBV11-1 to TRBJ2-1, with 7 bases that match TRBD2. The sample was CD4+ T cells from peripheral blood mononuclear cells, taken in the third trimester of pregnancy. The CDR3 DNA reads TGTGCCAGCAGCCAAAGAGCGGGGAGGGCCTTCTATGAGCAGTTCTTC. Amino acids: CASSQRAGRAFYEQFF.